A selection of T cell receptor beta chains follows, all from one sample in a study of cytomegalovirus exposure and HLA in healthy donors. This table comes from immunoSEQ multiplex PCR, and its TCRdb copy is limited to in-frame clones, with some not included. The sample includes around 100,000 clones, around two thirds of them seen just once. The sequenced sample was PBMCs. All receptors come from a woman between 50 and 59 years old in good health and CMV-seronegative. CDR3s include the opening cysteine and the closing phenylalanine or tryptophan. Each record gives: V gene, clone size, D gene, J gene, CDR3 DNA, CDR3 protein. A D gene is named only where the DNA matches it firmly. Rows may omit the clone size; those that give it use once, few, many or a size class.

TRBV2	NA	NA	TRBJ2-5	TGTGCCAGCAGTGGTGTGGACAAAGAGACCCAGTACTTC	CASSGVDKETQYF
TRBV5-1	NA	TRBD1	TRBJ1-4	TGCGCCAGCAGCTTGGGGGGACAGGGTTACGAAAAACTGTTTTTT	CASSLGGQGYEKLFF
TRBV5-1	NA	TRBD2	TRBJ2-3	TGCGCCAGCAGCAGCGGGACCCAGACAGATACGCAGTATTTT	CASSSGTQTDTQYF
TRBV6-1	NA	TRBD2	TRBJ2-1	TGTGCCAGCAGTGAGACCGGCGGGGGGGGTAATGAGCAGTTCTTC	CASSETGGGGNEQFF
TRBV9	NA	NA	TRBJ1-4	TGTGCCAGCAGCGTAGGTCTTTCTGGGGGCAATGAAAAACTGTTTTTT	CASSVGLSGGNEKLFF
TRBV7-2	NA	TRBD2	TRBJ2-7	TGTGCCAGCAGCCAAGCTAGCGGGGGGTCCTACGAGCAGTACTTC	CASSQASGGSYEQYF
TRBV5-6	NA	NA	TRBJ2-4	TGTGCCAGCAGCTCGACCAGCCTGACGCAACTTCAGGACATTCAGTACTTC	CASSSTSLTQLQDIQYF
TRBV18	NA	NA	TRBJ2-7	TGTGCCAGCTCACTTCAAAGGCGGGGCTCCGAGCAGTACTTC	CASSLQRRGSEQYF
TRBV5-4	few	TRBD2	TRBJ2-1	TGTGCCAGCAGCTTGGGTTCGGCGGGGGGATACAATGAGCAGTTCTTC	CASSLGSAGGYNEQFF
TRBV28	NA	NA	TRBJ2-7	TGTGCCAGCAGCAAGTCCCCAGGCTACGAGCAGTACTTC	CASSKSPGYEQYF
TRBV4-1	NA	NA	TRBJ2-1	TGCGCCAGCAGCCCCCGTTCTAGTAGGCCCAATTACAATGAGCAGTTCTTC	CASSPRSSRPNYNEQFF
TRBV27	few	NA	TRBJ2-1	TGTGCCAGCAGTTTTGACAGTCGTCGAGGAGAGCAGTTCTTC	CASSFDSRRGEQFF